These 2 T cell receptor beta chains originate from one sample sequenced in a study of CD8 T cells in ankylosing spondylitis. Findings of the study overall: Characteristic, it appeared, of ankylosing spondylitis blood was a TCR beta motif of about eight highly homologous variants.

TCRdb reanalysed the 5' RACE reads using MiXCR and keeps one entry per CDR3 protein. The sample lists more than 600,000 distinct CDR3 sequences; around 20% were seen once. These receptors are not linked to any known antigen. Sample: blood, either unsorted or a sorted T cell fraction (not recorded which). The receptors were gathered from a male donor with ankylosing spondylitis.

This clonotype has a handful of counts. CDR3 sequence: CASSQGPGDVETQYF. CDR3 sequence (DNA): TGCGCCAGCAGCCAAGGTCCGGGAGACGTCGAGACCCAGTACTTC. V gene TRBV4-1 combines with J gene TRBJ2-5; D possibly corresponds to TRBD2 (6 bases). Germline CDR1 is MGHRA and CDR2 is YSYEKL. This CDR3 has 15 amino acids. Deletions cut 1 base from V and 5 bases from J, with 14 bases between.

This clonotype appeared a few times. This sequence joins TRBV12-3 or TRBV12-4 and TRBJ2-3; TRBD1 matches 10 bases. CDR3 length equals 15 residues. V gave up 5 bases and J gave up 6 bases; unmatched junction bases: 8. CDR3 loop: CASSVRTGGVDTQYF. The CDR3 DNA sequence: TGTGCCAGCAGTGTGCGGACAGGGGGAGTGGATACGCAGTATTTT.